Listed here are 29 T cell receptor beta chains from one sample, sequenced in a study of blood T cell repertoires in COVID-19. Generated by immunoSEQ multiplex PCR, the TCRdb table keeps only in-frame clones and is missing some. The profile shows about 77,000 clones, 90% of them singletons. Input material: peripheral blood. The receptor source for this set is an elderly woman with active or convalescent COVID-19.

The chain couples TRBV11-3 to TRBJ2-3; 10 nucleotides match TRBD2. Germline values: CDR1 SGHNT, CDR2 YENEEA. Losses at the gene ends were 5 bases for V and 2 bases for J; bases not matched to a gene: 4. CDR3 length: 15 amino acids. CDR3 nucleotides: TGTGCCAGCAGCCTTACTAGCGGGGACACAGATACGCAGTATTTT. Translated: CASSLTSGDTDTQYF. Full variable domain (remainder filled in from reference TRBV11-3 and TRBJ2-3): EAGVVQSPRYKIIEKKQPVAFWCNPISGHNTLYWYLQNLGQGPELLIRYENEEAVDDSQLPKDRFSAERLKGVDSTLKIQPAELGDSAVYLCASSLTSGDTDTQYFGPGTRLTVL.

Points on this clone: At one end, the junction sequence differs from germline, possibly due to a read error. V usage is TRBV5-1 and J usage is TRBJ2-3; 13 positions match TRBD2. CDR1 SGHRS and CDR2 YFSETQ come from the germline V gene. The CDR3 covers 15 residues. The CDR3 sequence: CASSWTSGGSETQYF. The DNA for the CDR3 is TGCGCCAGCAGCTGGACTAGCGGGGGCTCAGAAACGCAGTATTTT.

The DNA for the CDR3 is TGTGCCAGCAGCACAGCCACGCTCTACTTATCTGGGGCCAACGTCCTGACTTTC. Protein: CASSTATLYLSGANVLTF. V and J are TRBV5-6 and TRBJ2-6; D gene uncertain. The CDR3 is made up of 18 amino acids. CDR1 SGHDT and CDR2 YYEEEE come from the germline V gene. Trimming stripped 4 bases from V and 1 base from J, with 18 bases between.

This clone was observed once. J is TRBJ2-3 and V is TRBV5-1; possible D gene TRBD1, 5 bases. Germline V gives CDR1 SGHRS, CDR2 YFSETQ. Trimming removed 4 bases from V and 0 bases from J, with 9 bases in between. The CDR3 is 14 amino acids. CDR3 coding DNA: TGCGCCAGCAGCCCCGCAGGGAGCACAGATACGCAGTATTTT. This encodes CASSPAGSTDTQYF.

The V call is TRBV29-1, the J call TRBJ2-7; possibly TRBD2 for D (5 bases). Germline lookup yields CDR1 SQVTM and CDR2 ANQGSEA. V gave up 7 bases and J gave up 4 bases, with 17 bases separating them. This CDR3 is 13 amino acids long. Here the CDR3 reads CSARAESLYEQYF. The CDR3 DNA reads TGCAGCGCCCGAGCGGAGTCACTTTACGAGCAGTACTTC.

V and J are TRBV6-5 and TRBJ1-2, with TRBD1 identical over 8 bases. The V segment lost 0 bases and the J segment 1 base; nucleotides outside the gene matches: 4. The germline V gene has CDR1 MNHEY and CDR2 SVGAGI. The CDR3 consists of 16 residues. In DNA, the CDR3 is TGTGCCAGCAGTTACTCGGAACAGGGGGTTAACTATGGCTACACCTTC. It encodes CASSYSEQGVNYGYTF.

The chain uses TRBV24-1 and TRBJ1-5; tentative D call: TRBD1 (6 bases). Trimming cost V 4 bases and J 3 bases, with 15 bases left between them. The CDR3 runs to 16 residues. Germline values: CDR1 KGHDR, CDR2 SFDVKD. For the CDR3, the DNA is TGTGCCACCAGTGAACAGGGCGCCCCAAACAATCAGCCCCAGCATTTT. Translating gives CATSEQGAPNNQPQHF.

The chain uses TRBV6-5 and TRBJ1-1, with TRBD1 matching 8 bases. Germline lookup yields CDR1 MNHEY and CDR2 SVGAGI. This CDR3 contains 14 residues. V was clipped by 2 bases and J by 4 bases; unmatched bases: 3. CDR3 bases: TGTGCCAGCAGTTACAATGGACAGGGCACTGAAGCTTTCTTT. This gives the protein CASSYNGQGTEAFF.

This clone occurred once. The CDR3 DNA reads as TGTGCCAGCAAAGGACAGGGAAGGATGGACACTGAAGCTTTCTTT. The encoded protein is CASKGQGRMDTEAFF. The V gene is TRBV27, the J gene TRBJ1-1; 8 nucleotides align to TRBD1. The trim removed 7 bases at V and 3 bases at J, leaving 10 bases unmatched. CDR3 length: 15 residues. Germline-derived CDR1 and CDR2 are MNHEY and SMNVEV (reference sequence).

J is TRBJ2-7 and V is TRBV10-3, with D possibly matching TRBD1 (5 bases). Germline lookup yields CDR1 ENHRY and CDR2 SYGVKD. This CDR3 comprises 16 residues. Trimming removed 6 bases from V and 3 bases from J, with 21 bases in between. Written as DNA, the CDR3 is TGTGCCATCAGCGGCACGGCATCGACAGCCAGCTACGAGCAGTACTTC. Amino acids: CAISGTASTASYEQYF.

The rearrangement uses TRBV6-5 and TRBJ1-5; 7 bases fit TRBD1. The CDR3 runs 14 residues. CDR1 and CDR2 from the germline V gene are MNHEY and SVGAGI. With V trimmed by 6 bases and J by 7 bases, 9 bases remained unmatched. In DNA form, the CDR3 reads TGTGCCAGCAGGGAGGGACAGTGGAAGCAGCCCCAGCATTTT. Encoded protein: CASREGQWKQPQHF.

This clone was recorded once. The chain joins TRBV5-5 to TRBJ2-7, with D uncertain. Germline values: CDR1 SGHKS, CDR2 YYEKEE (reference sequence). The V end lost 1 base, the J end lost 3 bases, and 14 bases lay between the germline ends. This CDR3 has 15 amino acids. The CDR3 region has the DNA TGTGCCAGCAGCTTGACAGCTTTCTCCGGCTACGAGCAGTACTTC. This encodes CASSLTAFSGYEQYF.

The chain links TRBV5-6 to TRBJ1-4, with D uncertain. V gave up 4 bases and J gave up 8 bases, with 12 bases separating them. The CDR3 runs to 13 residues. The germline V gene has CDR1 SGHDT and CDR2 YYEEEE. The DNA for the CDR3 is TGTGCCAGCAGCCGGTCTACTTGGGAAAAACTGTTTTTT. This translates into CASSRSTWEKLFF.

The V gene is TRBV7-9, the J gene TRBJ2-3; 7 bases match TRBD2. The CDR3 length is 15 residues. CDR1 SEHNR and CDR2 FQNEAQ come from the germline V gene (reference sequence). V lost 5 bases to trimming and J lost 0 bases; unmatched junction nucleotides: 5. The CDR3 bases are TGTGCCAGCAGCACCGCCGGGGGGAGCACAGATACGCAGTATTTT. Its protein is CASSTAGGSTDTQYF. Looking up the rest from reference TRBV7-9 and TRBJ2-3 gives the full variable domain: DTGVSQNPRHKITKRGQNVTFRCDPISEHNRLYWYRQTLGQGPEFLTYFQNEAQLEKSRLLSDRFSAERPKGSFSTLEIQRTEQGDSAMYLCASSTAGGSTDTQYFGPGTRLTVL.

The V gene is TRBV7-2, the J gene TRBJ2-7, with D possibly TRBD1 on 7 matching bases. CDR3 length: 19 residues. The germline V gene has CDR1 SGHTA and CDR2 FQGNSA. V was cut by 9 bases and J by 3 bases, with 33 bases left in between. The CDR3 DNA is TGTGCCAGGATAGCGAAACGACAGGGAGGCCTCCCCTACTACTACGAGCAGTACTTC. It translates to CARIAKRQGGLPYYYEQYF.

The J gene is TRBJ1-3, the V gene TRBV28; 8 nucleotides line up with TRBD1. Germline CDR1 and CDR2: MDHEN and SYDVKM. The CDR3 has 16 amino acids. Trimming at V came to 3 bases and at J to 1 base, leaving 5 bases not matched to a gene. This CDR3 is CASSFQDRASGNTIYF. In DNA, the CDR3 is TGTGCCAGCAGTTTTCAGGACAGGGCTTCTGGAAACACCATATATTTT.

This sequence joins TRBV6-5 and TRBJ1-6; the D gene is possibly TRBD1 (6 bases). Trimming took off 8 bases at V and 2 bases at J, with 13 bases between the two ends. Germline lookup yields CDR1 MNHEY and CDR2 SVGAGI. The CDR3 length is 15 residues. CDR3 sequence reads: CASARDKPYNSPLHF. CDR3 coding DNA: TGTGCCAGCGCCCGGGACAAACCCTATAATTCACCCCTCCACTTT.

This chain links TRBV30 with TRBJ1-2; D is uncertain. The CDR3 runs to 13 residues. V shed 0 bases and J shed 2 bases, with 7 bases lying between them. Germline CDR1 GTSNPN, CDR2 SVGIG (reference sequence). The CDR3 nucleotides read TGTGCCTGGAGTGTAGCCCAAAACTATGGCTACACCTTC. This codes for CAWSVAQNYGYTF.

This chain joins TRBV28 and TRBJ1-1; D unclear. V dropped 4 bases and J dropped 0 bases, with 9 bases sitting between them. The CDR3 length is 14 residues. Germline-derived CDR1 and CDR2 are MDHEN and SYDVKM. The CDR3 DNA reads as TGTGCCAGCAGTTCAGCGGGCCTGAACACTGAAGCTTTCTTT. Amino acid sequence: CASSSAGLNTEAFF.

The rearrangement joins TRBV28 to TRBJ2-3; D might be TRBD2 (6 bases). Trimming took 3 bases from V and 0 from J, leaving 10 bases between them. The V gene's germline CDR1 is MDHEN and CDR2 SYDVKM. The CDR3 extends over 15 amino acids. The CDR3 nucleotides are TGTGCCAGCAGTTTGGTGGGGGGAAGCACAGATACGCAGTATTTT. Amino acids: CASSLVGGSTDTQYF.

The chain couples TRBV29-1 to TRBJ1-2; the match to TRBD1 covers 8 bases. The V segment lost 5 bases and the J segment 8 bases; nucleotides outside the gene matches: 4. There are 11 residues in the CDR3. Per germline, CDR1 SQVTM and CDR2 ANQGSEA. Written as DNA, the CDR3 is TGCAGCGTTCCTGACAGGGGCGGCTACACCTTC. It specifies CSVPDRGGYTF.

The chain uses TRBV6-2 or TRBV6-3 and TRBJ2-7; no reliable D call. V lost 2 bases, J lost 5 bases, and 7 bases lay in between. The CDR3 spans 12 residues. The V gene's germline CDR1 is MNHEY and CDR2 SVGEGT. The CDR3: CASSYPGDEQYF. The CDR3 DNA reads TGTGCCAGCAGTTACCCGGGTGACGAGCAGTACTTC.

This sequence joins TRBV15 and TRBJ2-5, with TRBD2 matching over 8 bases. There are 17 residues in the CDR3. Germline loops: CDR1 LNHNV, CDR2 YYDKDF (reference sequence). Trimming cost V 0 bases and J 4 bases; bases outside gene matches: 10. CDR3 protein: CATSRDWASGSGETQYF. The DNA for the CDR3 is TGTGCCACCAGCAGAGATTGGGCTAGCGGGTCCGGAGAGACCCAGTACTTC.

The chain is built from TRBV5-1 and TRBJ2-1; D might be TRBD1 (6 bases). Germline CDR1 SGHRS, CDR2 YFSETQ. The V gene lost 0 bases and the J gene lost 0 bases, with 10 bases spanning the gap. The CDR3 runs to 16 residues. CDR3 bases: TGCGCCAGCAGCTTGGACGGACAGAGCTCCTACAATGAGCAGTTCTTC. This codes for CASSLDGQSSYNEQFF.

V is TRBV20-1 and J is TRBJ2-5, with D unresolved. Germline V gene data show CDR1 as DFQATT and CDR2 as SNEGSKA (reference sequence). The CDR3 length is 11 residues. V gave up 4 bases and J gave up 2 bases, with 5 bases separating them. CDR3 loop: CSATLQETQYF. Here the CDR3 DNA reads TGCAGTGCTACCCTACAAGAGACCCAGTACTTC.

The CDR3 coding sequence is TGCGCCAGCAGCTTGACGGCGGGGGTGGAAAATGGCTACACCTTC. Protein product: CASSLTAGVENGYTF. The chain combines TRBV5-1 with TRBJ1-2; D is possibly TRBD1 (5 bases). CDR3 length: 15 residues. Germline V lookup: CDR1 SGHRS, CDR2 YFSETQ. The ends were cut back, 1 base at V and 6 bases at J, with 16 bases in the middle.

The V and J genes are TRBV4-2 and TRBJ1-1; maybe TRBD1 (6 bases). Germline-derived CDR1 and CDR2 are LGHNA and YNFKEQ. The CDR3 has 14 amino acids. V gave up 3 bases and J gave up 0 bases, with 8 bases separating them. The CDR3 region has the DNA TGTGCCAGCAGCCAGGACAGATTGAACACTGAAGCTTTCTTT. This sequence encodes CASSQDRLNTEAFF.

This chain joins TRBV28 and TRBJ1-5; 8 bases align to TRBD1. V shed 5 bases, J shed 4 bases, and the junction held 10 bases outside the gene matches. The germline V gene encodes CDR1 MDHEN and CDR2 SYDVKM. CDR3 length: 16 residues. Here the CDR3 reads CASSTSHRGGNQPQHF. CDR3 DNA sequence: TGTGCCAGCAGTACCTCTCACAGGGGGGGGAATCAGCCCCAGCATTTT.

The chain couples TRBV5-4 to TRBJ1-1, with 7 bases matching TRBD1. J was trimmed by 0 bases and V by 4 bases; bases with no gene match: 6. The CDR3 has 15 residues. The V gene's germline CDR1 is SGHNT and CDR2 YYREEE (reference sequence). The CDR3 is CASSRQGSMNTEAFF. CDR3 DNA: TGTGCCAGCAGCAGACAGGGCAGTATGAACACTGAAGCTTTCTTT.